This T cell receptor beta chain was profiled in a study of early T cells in non-severe SARS-CoV-2 infection. Looking at the study overall: Chains were not paired, and sequencing was done on bulk RNA from unsorted whole blood.

The sample holds many counts of this clonotype. The target antigen is unknown. Individually, cDNA molecules had unique molecular identifiers attached to them. TCRdb redid the calling of the 5' RACE reads with MiXCR, one entry per CDR3 protein. The sample lists about 64,000 distinct CDR3 sequences, roughly an eighth occurring once. V lost 8 bases and J lost 4, with 14 bases in between. The length of the CDR3 is 13 residues. Study-wide results and limits: VDJdb matching, biased toward anti-spike CD8 responses, missed private and CD4 specificities.

The chain employs TRBV12-3 or TRBV12-4 and TRBJ1-1; D unresolved. The sequences come from whole blood, collected at baseline. The TCR was taken from an adult who was a healthcare worker with PCR-confirmed SARS-CoV-2 infection or an uninfected control (not recorded which). The CDR3 loop is CASGLQVATEAFF. The CDR3 region has the DNA TGTGCCAGCGGCCTCCAGGTGGCCACTGAAGCTTTCTTT.